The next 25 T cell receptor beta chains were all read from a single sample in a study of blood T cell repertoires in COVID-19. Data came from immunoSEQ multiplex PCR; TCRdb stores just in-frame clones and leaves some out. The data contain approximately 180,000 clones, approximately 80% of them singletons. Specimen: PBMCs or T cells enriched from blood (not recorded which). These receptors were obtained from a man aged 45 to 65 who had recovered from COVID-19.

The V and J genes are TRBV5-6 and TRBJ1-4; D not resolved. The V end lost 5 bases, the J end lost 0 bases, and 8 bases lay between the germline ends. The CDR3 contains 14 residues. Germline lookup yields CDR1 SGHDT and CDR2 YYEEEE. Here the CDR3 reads CASSYEATNEKLFF. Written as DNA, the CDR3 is TGTGCCAGCAGTTATGAGGCAACTAATGAAAAACTGTTTTTT.

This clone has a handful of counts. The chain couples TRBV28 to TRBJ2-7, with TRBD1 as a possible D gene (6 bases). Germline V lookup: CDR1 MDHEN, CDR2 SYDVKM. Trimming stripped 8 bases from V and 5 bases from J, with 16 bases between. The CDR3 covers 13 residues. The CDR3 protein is CASRRAGVDEQYF. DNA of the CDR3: TGTGCCAGCCGAAGGGCAGGGGTCGACGAGCAGTACTTC.

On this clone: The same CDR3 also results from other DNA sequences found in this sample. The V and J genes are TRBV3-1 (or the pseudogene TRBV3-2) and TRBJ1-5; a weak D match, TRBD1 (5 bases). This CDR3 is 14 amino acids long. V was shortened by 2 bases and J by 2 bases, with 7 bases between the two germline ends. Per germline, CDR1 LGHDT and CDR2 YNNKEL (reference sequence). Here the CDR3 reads CASSQSGGNQPQHF. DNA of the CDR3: TGTGCCAGCAGCCAATCGGGGGGCAATCAGCCCCAGCATTTT.

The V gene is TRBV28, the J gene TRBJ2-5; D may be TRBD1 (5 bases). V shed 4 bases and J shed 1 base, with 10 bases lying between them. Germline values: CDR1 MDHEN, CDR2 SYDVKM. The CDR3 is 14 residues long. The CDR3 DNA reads TGTGCCAGCAGTTCAGGGCAGCTCCAAGAGACCCAGTACTTC. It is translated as CASSSGQLQETQYF. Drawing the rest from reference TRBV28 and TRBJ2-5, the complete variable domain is DVKVTQSSRYLVKRTGEKVFLECVQDMDHENMFWYRQDPGLGLRLIYFSYDVKMKEKGDIPEGYSVSREKKERFSLILESASTNQTSMYLCASSSGQLQETQYFGPGTRLLVL.

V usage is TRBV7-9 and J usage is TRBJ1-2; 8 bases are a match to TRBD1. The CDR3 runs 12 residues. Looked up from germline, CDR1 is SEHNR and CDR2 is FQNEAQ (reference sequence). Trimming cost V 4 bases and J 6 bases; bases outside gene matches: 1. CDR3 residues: CASSSTGDGYTF. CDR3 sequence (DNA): TGTGCCAGCAGCTCGACAGGGGATGGCTACACCTTC.

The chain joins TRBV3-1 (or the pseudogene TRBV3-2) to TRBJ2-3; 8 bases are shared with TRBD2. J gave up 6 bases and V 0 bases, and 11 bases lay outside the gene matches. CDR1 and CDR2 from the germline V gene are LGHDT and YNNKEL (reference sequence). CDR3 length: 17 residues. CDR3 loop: CASSQEFRASGRDTQYF. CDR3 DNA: TGTGCCAGCAGCCAAGAGTTTCGGGCTAGCGGGCGGGATACGCAGTATTTT.

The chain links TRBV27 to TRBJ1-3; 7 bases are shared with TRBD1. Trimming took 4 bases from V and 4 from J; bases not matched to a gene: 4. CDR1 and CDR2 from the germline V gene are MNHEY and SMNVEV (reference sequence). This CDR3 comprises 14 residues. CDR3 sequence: CASSWQGVGNTIYF. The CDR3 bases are TGTGCCAGCAGTTGGCAGGGGGTCGGAAACACCATATATTTT.

Here the CDR3 reads CAWSRTSGEDTQYF. The CDR3 nucleotides read TGTGCCTGGAGCCGGACTAGCGGGGAAGATACGCAGTATTTT. This chain connects TRBV30 to TRBJ2-3; 12 bases map to TRBD2. The CDR3 is 14 amino acids. CDR1 is GTSNPN, CDR2 SVGIG, per germline (reference sequence). The V gene end was trimmed by 3 bases and the J gene end by 5 bases; junction bases not matched to a gene: 3.

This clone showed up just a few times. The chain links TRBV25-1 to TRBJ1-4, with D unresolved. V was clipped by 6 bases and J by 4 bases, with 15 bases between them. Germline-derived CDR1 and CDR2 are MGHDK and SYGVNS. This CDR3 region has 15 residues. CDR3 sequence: CASSRSGPGNEKLFF. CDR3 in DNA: TGTGCCAGCAGCCGCAGCGGGCCGGGTAATGAAAAACTGTTTTTT.

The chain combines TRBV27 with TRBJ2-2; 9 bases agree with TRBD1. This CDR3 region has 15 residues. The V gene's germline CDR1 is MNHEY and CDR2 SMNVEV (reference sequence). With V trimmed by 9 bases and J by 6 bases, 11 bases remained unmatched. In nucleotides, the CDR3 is TGTGCCAGTAAACCCGGACAGGGGAGGCCCGGGGAGCTGTTTTTT. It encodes CASKPGQGRPGELFF.

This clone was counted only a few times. The CDR3 DNA reads as TGTGCCAGCAGCTTAGGCACTGGCAGGTCGAGCTCCTATAATTCACCCCTCCACTTT. It yields the protein CASSLGTGRSSSYNSPLHF. The J gene is TRBJ1-6, the V gene TRBV7-2, with D unclear. Deletions cut 1 base from V and 0 bases from J, with 16 bases between. The germline gives CDR1 SGHTA, CDR2 FQGNSA. The CDR3 runs to 19 residues.

The CDR3: CASSPGLASNEQFF. The CDR3, as DNA: TGTGCCAGCAGTCCGGGACTAGCGTCGAATGAGCAGTTCTTC. The V and J genes are TRBV6-2 or TRBV6-3 and TRBJ2-1; 10 bases are shared with TRBD2. Per the germline V gene, CDR1 is MNHEY and CDR2 is SVGEGT. The CDR3 extends over 14 amino acids. J was trimmed by 7 bases and V by 5 bases; bases with no gene match: 5.

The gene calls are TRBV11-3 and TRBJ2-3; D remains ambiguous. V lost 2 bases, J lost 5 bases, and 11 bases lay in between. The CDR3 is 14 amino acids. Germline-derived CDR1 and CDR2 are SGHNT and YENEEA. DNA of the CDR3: TGTGCCAGCAGCTTAACCCTCTCGGGAGATACGCAGTATTTT. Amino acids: CASSLTLSGDTQYF.

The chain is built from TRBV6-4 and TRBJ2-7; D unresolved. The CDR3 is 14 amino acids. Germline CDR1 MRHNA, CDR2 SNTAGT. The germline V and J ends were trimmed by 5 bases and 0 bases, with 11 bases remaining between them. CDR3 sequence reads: CASSPLVSSYEQYF. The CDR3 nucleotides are TGTGCCAGCAGTCCTCTAGTGAGCTCCTACGAGCAGTACTTC.

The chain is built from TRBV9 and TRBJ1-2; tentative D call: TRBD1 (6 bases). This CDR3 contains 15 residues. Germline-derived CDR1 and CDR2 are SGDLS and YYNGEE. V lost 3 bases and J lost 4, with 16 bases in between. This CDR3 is CASSAGDYWSYGYTF. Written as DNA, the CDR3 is TGTGCCAGCAGCGCAGGGGATTATTGGAGCTATGGCTACACCTTC.

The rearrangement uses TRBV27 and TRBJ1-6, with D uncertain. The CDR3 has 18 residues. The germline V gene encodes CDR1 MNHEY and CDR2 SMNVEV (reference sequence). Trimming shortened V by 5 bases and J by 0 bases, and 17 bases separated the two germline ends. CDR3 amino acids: CASSPLLSPSSYNSPLHF. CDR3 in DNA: TGTGCCAGCAGTCCTCTTTTATCCCCGAGCTCCTATAATTCACCCCTCCACTTT.

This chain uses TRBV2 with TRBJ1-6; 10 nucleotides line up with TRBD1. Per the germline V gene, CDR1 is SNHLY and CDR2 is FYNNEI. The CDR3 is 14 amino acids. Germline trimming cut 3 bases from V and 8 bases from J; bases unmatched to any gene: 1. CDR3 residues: CASSDGTGDSPLHF. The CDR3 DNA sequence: TGTGCCAGCAGTGACGGGACAGGGGATTCACCCCTCCACTTT.

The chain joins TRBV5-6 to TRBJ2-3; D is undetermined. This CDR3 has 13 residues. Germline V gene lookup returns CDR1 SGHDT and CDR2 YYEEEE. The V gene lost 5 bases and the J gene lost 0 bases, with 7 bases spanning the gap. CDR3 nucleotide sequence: TGTGCCAGCAGGATACTTAGCACAGATACGCAGTATTTT. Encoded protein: CASRILSTDTQYF.

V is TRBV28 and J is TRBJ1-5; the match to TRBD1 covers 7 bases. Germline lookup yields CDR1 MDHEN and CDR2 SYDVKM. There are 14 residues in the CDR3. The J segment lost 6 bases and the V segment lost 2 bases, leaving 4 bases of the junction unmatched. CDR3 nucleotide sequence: TGTGCCAGCAGTTTAGTCCAGGGGGTTCAGCCCCAGCATTTT. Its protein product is CASSLVQGVQPQHF.

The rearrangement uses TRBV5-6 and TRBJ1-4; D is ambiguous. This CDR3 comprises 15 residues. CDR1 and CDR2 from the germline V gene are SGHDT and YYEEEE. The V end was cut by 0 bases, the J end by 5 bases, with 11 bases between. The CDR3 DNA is TGTGCCAGCAGCTTGGTCACGGGTTCCAATGAAAAACTGTTTTTT. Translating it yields CASSLVTGSNEKLFF.

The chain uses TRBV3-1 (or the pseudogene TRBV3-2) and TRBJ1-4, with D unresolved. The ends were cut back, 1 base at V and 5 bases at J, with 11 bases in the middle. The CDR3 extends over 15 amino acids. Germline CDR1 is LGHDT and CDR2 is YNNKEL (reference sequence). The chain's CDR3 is CASSQARGNNEKLFF. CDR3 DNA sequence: TGTGCCAGCAGCCAAGCCCGGGGTAACAATGAAAAACTGTTTTTT.

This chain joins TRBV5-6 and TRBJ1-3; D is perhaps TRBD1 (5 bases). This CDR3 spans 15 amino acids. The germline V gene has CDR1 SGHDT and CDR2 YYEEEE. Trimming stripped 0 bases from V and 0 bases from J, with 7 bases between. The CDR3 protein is CASSLGQSSGNTIYF. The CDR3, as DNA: TGTGCCAGCAGCTTGGGACAGAGCTCTGGAAACACCATATATTTT.

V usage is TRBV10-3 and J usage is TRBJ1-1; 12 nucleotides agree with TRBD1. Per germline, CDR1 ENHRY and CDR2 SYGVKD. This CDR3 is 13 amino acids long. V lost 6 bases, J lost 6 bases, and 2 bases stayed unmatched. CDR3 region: CAIRGTGGPEAFF. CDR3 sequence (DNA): TGTGCCATCAGGGGGACAGGGGGCCCTGAAGCTTTCTTT.

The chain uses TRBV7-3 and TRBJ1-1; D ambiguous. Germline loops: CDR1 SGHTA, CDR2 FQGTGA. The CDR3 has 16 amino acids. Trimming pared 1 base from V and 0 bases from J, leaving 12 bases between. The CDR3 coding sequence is TGTGCCAGCAGCTTAAGCCCGAGCTTCATGAACACTGAAGCTTTCTTT. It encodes CASSLSPSFMNTEAFF.

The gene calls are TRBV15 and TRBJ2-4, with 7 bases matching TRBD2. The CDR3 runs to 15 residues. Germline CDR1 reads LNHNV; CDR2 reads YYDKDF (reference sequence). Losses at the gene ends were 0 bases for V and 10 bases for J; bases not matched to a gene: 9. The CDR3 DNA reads TGTGCCACCAGCAGAGAATATCTCCGGGGGGAAATTCAGTACTTC. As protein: CATSREYLRGEIQYF.